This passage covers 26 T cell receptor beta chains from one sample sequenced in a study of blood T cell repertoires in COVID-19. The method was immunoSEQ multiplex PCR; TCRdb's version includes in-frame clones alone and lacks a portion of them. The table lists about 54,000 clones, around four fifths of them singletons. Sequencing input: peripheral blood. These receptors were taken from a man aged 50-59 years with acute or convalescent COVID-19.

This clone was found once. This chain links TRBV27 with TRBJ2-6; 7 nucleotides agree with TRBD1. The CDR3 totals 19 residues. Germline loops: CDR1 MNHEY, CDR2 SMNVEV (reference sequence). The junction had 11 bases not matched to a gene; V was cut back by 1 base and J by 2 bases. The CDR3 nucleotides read TGTGCCAGCAGTTTATTCCCTCGACAGGGAATCACTGGGGCCAACGTCCTGACTTTC. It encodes CASSLFPRQGITGANVLTF.

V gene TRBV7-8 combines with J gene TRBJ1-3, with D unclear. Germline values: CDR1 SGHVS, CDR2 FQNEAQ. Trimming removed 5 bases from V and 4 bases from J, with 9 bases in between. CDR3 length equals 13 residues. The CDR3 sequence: CASSTNTGNTIYF. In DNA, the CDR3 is TGTGCCAGCAGCACAAACACCGGAAACACCATATATTTT.

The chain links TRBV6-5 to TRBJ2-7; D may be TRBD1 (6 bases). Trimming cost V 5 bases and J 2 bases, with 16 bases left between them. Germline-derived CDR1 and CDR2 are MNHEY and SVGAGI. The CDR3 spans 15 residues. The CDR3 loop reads CASSLDSDNAYEQYF. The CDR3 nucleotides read TGTGCCAGCAGTCTGGACAGCGACAACGCCTACGAGCAGTACTTC.

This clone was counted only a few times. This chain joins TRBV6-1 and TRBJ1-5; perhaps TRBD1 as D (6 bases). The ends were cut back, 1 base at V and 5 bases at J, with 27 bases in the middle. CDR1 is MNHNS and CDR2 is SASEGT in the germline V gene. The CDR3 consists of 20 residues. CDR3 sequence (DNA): TGTGCCAGCAGTGAAGTGACAGGACACTCAAACGATGCTATTTATCAGCCCCAGCATTTT. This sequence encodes CASSEVTGHSNDAIYQPQHF.

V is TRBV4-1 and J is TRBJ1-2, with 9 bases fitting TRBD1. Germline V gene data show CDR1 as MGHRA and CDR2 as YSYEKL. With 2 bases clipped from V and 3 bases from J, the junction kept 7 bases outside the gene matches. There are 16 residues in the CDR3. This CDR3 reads CASSQPTGGRHYGYTF. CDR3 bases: TGCGCCAGCAGCCAACCGACAGGGGGTAGGCACTATGGCTACACCTTC.

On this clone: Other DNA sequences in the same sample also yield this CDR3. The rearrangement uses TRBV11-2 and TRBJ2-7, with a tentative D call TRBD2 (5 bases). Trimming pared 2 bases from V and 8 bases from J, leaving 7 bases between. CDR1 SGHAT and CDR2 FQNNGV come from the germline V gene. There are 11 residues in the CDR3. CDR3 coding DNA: TGTGCCAGCAGCTTAACGGGGAAGCAGTACTTC. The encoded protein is CASSLTGKQYF. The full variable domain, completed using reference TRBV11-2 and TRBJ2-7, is EAGVAQSPRYKIIEKRQSVAFWCNPISGHATLYWYQQILGQGPKLLIQFQNNGVVDDSQLPKDRFSAERLKGVDSTLKIQPAKLEDSAVYLCASSLTGKQYFGPGTRLTVT.

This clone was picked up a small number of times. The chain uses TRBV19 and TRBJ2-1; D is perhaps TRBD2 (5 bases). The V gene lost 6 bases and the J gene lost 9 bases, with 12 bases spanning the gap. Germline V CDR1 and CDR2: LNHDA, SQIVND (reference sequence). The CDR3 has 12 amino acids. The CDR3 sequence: CASRMLEGEQFF. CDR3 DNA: TGTGCCAGTAGAATGCTAGAGGGTGAGCAGTTCTTC.

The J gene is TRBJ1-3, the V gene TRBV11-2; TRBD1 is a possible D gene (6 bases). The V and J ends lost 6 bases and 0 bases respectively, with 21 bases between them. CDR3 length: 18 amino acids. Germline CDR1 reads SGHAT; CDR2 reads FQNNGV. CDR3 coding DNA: TGTGCCAGCAGGCAGTACCTAGACAGGACAAGCTCTGGAAACACCATATATTTT. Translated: CASRQYLDRTSSGNTIYF.

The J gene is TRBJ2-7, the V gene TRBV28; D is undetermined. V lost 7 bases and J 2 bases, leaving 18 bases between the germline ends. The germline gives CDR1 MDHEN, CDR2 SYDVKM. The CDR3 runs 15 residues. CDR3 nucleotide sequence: TGTGCCAGCAACCAGCCTAGAGGCCTCACCTACGAGCAGTACTTC. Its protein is CASNQPRGLTYEQYF.

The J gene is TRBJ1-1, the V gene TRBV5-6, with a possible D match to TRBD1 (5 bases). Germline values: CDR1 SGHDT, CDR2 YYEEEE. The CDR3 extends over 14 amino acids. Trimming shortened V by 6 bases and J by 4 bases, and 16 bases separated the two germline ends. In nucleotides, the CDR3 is TGTGCCAGCACCCGGGAGGAGGGGCCCACTGAAGCTTTCTTT. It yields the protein CASTREEGPTEAFF.

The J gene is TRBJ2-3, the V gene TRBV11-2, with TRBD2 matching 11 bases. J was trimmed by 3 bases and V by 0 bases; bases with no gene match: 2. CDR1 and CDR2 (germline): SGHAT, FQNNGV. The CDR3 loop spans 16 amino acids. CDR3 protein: CASSLEVAGGTDTQYF. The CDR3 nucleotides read TGTGCCAGCAGCTTAGAGGTAGCGGGGGGGACAGATACGCAGTATTTT.

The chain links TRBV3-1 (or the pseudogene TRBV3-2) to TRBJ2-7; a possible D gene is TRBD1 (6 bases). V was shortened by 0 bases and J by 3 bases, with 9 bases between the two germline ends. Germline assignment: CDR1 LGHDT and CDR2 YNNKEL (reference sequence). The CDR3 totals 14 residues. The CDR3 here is CASSQEAGVYEQYF. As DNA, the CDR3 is TGTGCCAGCAGCCAAGAGGCAGGGGTCTACGAGCAGTACTTC.

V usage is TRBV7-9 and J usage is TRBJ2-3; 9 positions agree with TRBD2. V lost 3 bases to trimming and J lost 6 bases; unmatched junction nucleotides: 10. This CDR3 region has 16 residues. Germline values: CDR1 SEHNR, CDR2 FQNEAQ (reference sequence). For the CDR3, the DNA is TGTGCCAGCAGCTTGGCGACTAGCGGAAAAGGGGATACGCAGTATTTT. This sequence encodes CASSLATSGKGDTQYF. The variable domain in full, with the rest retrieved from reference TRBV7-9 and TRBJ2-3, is DTGVSQNPRHKITKRGQNVTFRCDPISEHNRLYWYRQTLGQGPEFLTYFQNEAQLEKSRLLSDRFSAERPKGSFSTLEIQRTEQGDSAMYLCASSLATSGKGDTQYFGPGTRLTVL.

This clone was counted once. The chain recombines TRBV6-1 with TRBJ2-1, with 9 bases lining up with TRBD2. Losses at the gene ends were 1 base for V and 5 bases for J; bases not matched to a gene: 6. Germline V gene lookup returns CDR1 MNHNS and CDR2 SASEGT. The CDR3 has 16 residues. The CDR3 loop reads CASSEVRAGGNNEQFF. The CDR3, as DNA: TGTGCCAGCAGTGAAGTTCGAGCGGGGGGTAACAATGAGCAGTTCTTC.

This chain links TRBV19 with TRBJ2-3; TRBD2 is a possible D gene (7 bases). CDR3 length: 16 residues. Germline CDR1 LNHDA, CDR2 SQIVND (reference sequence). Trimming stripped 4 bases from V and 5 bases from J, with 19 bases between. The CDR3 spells CASSRGGAGHEDTQYF. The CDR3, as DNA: TGTGCCAGTAGTAGGGGGGGAGCGGGACACGAAGATACGCAGTATTTT.

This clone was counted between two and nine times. The CDR3 DNA sequence: TGTGCCAGCAGCTTGGTCGGGGGGGGGACCTACGAGCAGTACTTC. Protein: CASSLVGGGTYEQYF. The chain recombines TRBV5-4 with TRBJ2-7; 8 bases line up with TRBD2. The CDR3 extends over 15 amino acids. Germline CDR1 is SGHNT and CDR2 is YYREEE (reference sequence). J gave up 2 bases and V 0 bases, and 4 bases lay outside the gene matches.

The CDR3 nucleotides read TGCAACTGTCAGGCGGGCACTGAAGCTTTCTTT. Its translation is CNCQAGTEAFF. The chain links TRBV20-1 to TRBJ1-1; no definite D call. The CDR3 totals 11 residues. Germline V gives CDR1 DFQATT, CDR2 SNEGSKA (reference sequence).

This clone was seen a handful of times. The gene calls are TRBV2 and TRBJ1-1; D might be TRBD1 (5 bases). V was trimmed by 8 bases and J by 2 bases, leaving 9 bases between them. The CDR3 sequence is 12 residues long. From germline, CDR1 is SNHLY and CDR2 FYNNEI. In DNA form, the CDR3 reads TGTGCCAGCGCCGGGACTAACACTGAAGCTTTCTTT. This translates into CASAGTNTEAFF. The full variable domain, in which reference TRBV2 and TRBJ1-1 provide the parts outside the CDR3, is EPEVTQTPSHQVTQMGQEVILRCVPISNHLYFYWYRQILGQKVEFLVSFYNNEISEKSEIFDDQFSVERPDGSNFTLKIRSTKLEDSAMYFCASAGTNTEAFFGQGTRLTVV.

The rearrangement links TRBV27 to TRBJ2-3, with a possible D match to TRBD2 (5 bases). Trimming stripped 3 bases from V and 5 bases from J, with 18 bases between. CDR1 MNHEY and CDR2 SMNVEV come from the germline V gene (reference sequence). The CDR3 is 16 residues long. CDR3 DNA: TGTGCCAGCAGTTTTTTAGGACGGTTTGGGAGAGATACGCAGTATTTT. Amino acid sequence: CASSFLGRFGRDTQYF.

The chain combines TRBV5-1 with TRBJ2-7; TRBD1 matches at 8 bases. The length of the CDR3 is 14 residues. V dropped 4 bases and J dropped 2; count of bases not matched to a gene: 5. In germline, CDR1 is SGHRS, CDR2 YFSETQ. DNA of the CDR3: TGCGCCAGCAGCCCTTCGGGACAGGCCTACGAGCAGTACTTC. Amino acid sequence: CASSPSGQAYEQYF. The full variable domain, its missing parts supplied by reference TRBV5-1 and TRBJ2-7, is KAGVTQTPRYLIKTRGQQVTLSCSPISGHRSVSWYQQTPGQGLQFLFEYFSETQRNKGNFPGRFSGRQFSNSRSEMNVSTLELGDSALYLCASSPSGQAYEQYFGPGTRLTVT.

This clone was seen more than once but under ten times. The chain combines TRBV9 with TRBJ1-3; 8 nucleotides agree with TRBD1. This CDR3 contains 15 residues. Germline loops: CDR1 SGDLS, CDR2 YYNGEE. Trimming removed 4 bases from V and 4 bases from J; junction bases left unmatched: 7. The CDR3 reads CASSPRQGSGNTIYF. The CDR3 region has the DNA TGTGCCAGCAGCCCCCGACAGGGGTCAGGAAACACCATATATTTT.

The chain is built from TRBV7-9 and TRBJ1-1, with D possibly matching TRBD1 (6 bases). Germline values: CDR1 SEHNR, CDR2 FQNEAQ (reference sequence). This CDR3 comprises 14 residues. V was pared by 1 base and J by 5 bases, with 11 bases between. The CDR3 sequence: CASSLGQGWTEAFF. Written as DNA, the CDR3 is TGTGCCAGCAGCTTAGGGCAGGGGTGGACTGAAGCTTTCTTT.

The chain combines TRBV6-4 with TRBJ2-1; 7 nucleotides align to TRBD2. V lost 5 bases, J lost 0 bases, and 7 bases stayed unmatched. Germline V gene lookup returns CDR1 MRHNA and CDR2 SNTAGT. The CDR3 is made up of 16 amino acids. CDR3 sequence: CASSPVGGSSYNEQFF. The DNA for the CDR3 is TGTGCCAGCAGTCCAGTGGGCGGGAGCTCCTACAATGAGCAGTTCTTC.

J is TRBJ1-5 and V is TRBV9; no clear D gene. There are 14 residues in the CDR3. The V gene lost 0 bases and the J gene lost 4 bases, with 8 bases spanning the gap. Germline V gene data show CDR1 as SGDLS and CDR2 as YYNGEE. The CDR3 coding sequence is TGTGCCAGCAGCGTAGGGGTAGCTAATCAGCCCCAGCATTTT. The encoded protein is CASSVGVANQPQHF.

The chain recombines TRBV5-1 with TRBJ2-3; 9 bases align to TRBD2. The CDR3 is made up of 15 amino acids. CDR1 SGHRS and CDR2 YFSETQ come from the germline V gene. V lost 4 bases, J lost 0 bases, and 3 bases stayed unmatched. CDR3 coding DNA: TGCGCCAGCAGCAAAACTAGCGGGAGCACAGATACGCAGTATTTT. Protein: CASSKTSGSTDTQYF.

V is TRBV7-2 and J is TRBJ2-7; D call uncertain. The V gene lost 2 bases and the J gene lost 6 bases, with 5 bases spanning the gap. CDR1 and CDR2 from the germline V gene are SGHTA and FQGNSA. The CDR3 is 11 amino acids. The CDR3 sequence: CASSLSGEQYF. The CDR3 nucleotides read TGTGCCAGCAGCTTATCCGGCGAGCAGTACTTC.